The rows below give T cell receptor beta chains drawn from one sample of a study of OX40 agonist ivuxolimab in advanced cancers. Method: immunoSEQ multiplex PCR; TCRdb's copy keeps in-frame clones and lacks some. The sample has about 58,000 clones; 70% to 90% are singletons. Sequencing used CD4+ or CD8+ T cells sorted from blood, obtained in a trial of the OX40 agonist ivuxolimab. The receptors stem from an adult with an advanced solid tumor such as melanoma, head and neck, liver or kidney cancer. Both conserved end residues are part of each CDR3. Each record gives: J gene, V gene, D gene, CDR3 protein. D genes are given only for firm matches.

TRBJ1-2 TRBV4-1 NA CASSQEGTSYGYTF
TRBJ2-5 TRBV9 TRBD2 CASSDGLAGGHEETQYF
TRBJ2-7 TRBV6-1 TRBD1 CASSEAGTAVSYEQYF
TRBJ2-7 TRBV6-5 TRBD1 CASSPFRGRDEQYF
TRBJ2-2 TRBV19 TRBD1 CASSTGTENTGELFF
TRBJ2-7 TRBV25-1 TRBD2 CASSAGASGSYEQYF
TRBJ2-3 TRBV5-1 TRBD1 CASSSGQGGTDTQYF
TRBJ2-3 TRBV7-9 NA CASSTTGFGDTQYF
TRBJ1-2 TRBV5-1 NA CASSLDRSDGYTF
TRBJ2-3 TRBV4-1 NA CASSLSDYRVVADTQYF
TRBJ2-7 TRBV18 TRBD1 CASSPGPRDSPYEQYF
TRBJ2-7 TRBV14 TRBD1 CASRRTGTFEQYF
TRBJ2-5 TRBV7-7 NA CASSFGRPGGSETQYF
TRBJ2-3 TRBV5-1 TRBD2 CASSLLAISTDTQYF
NA TRBV30 NA CARGRAGGEQYF
TRBJ1-3 TRBV6-1 NA CASSPGRGSGNTIYF
TRBJ2-5 TRBV5-4 TRBD1 CASSKGTVSSQETQYF
TRBJ2-5 TRBV25-1 TRBD2 CASSVISGTSRETQYF
TRBJ1-5 TRBV6-1 NA CASSDTPPAQHF
TRBJ2-3 TRBV5-4 TRBD1 CASTRDRADTQYF
TRBJ1-2 TRBV9 NA CASTKGAFGDGYTF
TRBJ2-3 TRBV7-2 NA CASSLGPPDTQYF
TRBJ1-3 TRBV6-5 NA CASSLLGGNTIYF
TRBJ2-1 TRBV4-3 TRBD2 CASSHGLAGNNEQFF
TRBJ1-5 TRBV2 NA CASSEMGLSNQPQHF
TRBJ1-1 TRBV7-2 TRBD1 CASSPQGANTEAFF
TRBJ2-1 TRBV15 NA CATSRDSNEQFF
TRBJ2-7 TRBV29-1 TRBD1 CSVEGTGGYEQYF
TRBJ1-5 TRBV5-5 NA CASSLGGAEYQPQHF
TRBJ1-1 TRBV5-4 NA CASSQGRHVLVNTEAFF
TRBJ2-5 TRBV7-2 NA CASSLGGGETQYF
TRBJ2-5 TRBV5-4 NA CASSSTGAGGETQYF
TRBJ2-1 TRBV19 NA CASSTGYPRSYNEQFF
TRBJ2-1 TRBV5-1 TRBD2 CASSLPTSGGDHNEQFF
TRBJ2-1 TRBV23-1 NA CASTSGADEQFF
TRBJ1-4 TRBV5-1 NA CASSLDSQNEKLFF
TRBJ1-1 TRBV11-2 NA CASSTIREGKGAFF
TRBJ2-1 TRBV5-1 NA CASSLVSGPYNEQFF
TRBJ1-4 TRBV30 NA CAWSSREGKLFF
TRBJ1-2 TRBV5-6 NA CASSGRDIISGYTF
TRBJ2-3 TRBV29-1 NA CSVEKATDTQYF
TRBJ1-1 TRBV9 NA CASSVVSTDGEAFF